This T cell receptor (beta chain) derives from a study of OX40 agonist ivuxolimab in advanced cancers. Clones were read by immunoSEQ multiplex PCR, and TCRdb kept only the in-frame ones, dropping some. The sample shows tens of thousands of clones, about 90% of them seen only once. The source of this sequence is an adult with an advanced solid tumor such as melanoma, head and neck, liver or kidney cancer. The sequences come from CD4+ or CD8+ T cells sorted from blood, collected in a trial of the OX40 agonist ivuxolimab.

The CDR3 is CASTISGGAGETQYF. The CDR3 coding sequence is TGTGCCAGTACCATTAGCGGGGGGGCGGGCGAGACCCAGTACTTC. The rearrangement links TRBV19 to TRBJ2-5; 11 bases map to TRBD2. Germline CDR1 and CDR2: LNHDA and SQIVND (reference sequence). There are 15 residues in the CDR3. The V gene end was trimmed by 7 bases and the J gene end by 5 bases; junction bases not matched to a gene: 9.